This passage covers 8 T cell receptor beta chains from one sample sequenced in a study of patients and donors after allogeneic stem cell transplantation. MiXCR, applied by TCRdb to the RT-PCR reads, yields one record per CDR3 protein. The table shows around 200,000 distinct CDR3 sequences, with 35% to 45% occurring only once. The sample taken for sequencing was blood, either unsorted or a sorted T cell fraction (not recorded which). Source of these receptors: a human donor who was either an allogeneic HSCT recipient or a stem cell or donor lymphocyte infusion donor (not recorded which). It is not recorded whose cells these are; they may come from a transplant donor.

The CDR3 bases are TGTGCCAGCAGTAGGATTCGGGGTCAAGAGACCCAGTACTTC. The encoded protein is CASSRIRGQETQYF. The J gene is TRBJ2-5, the V gene TRBV6-2 or TRBV6-3; maybe TRBD2 (5 bases). This CDR3 contains 14 residues. CDR1 and CDR2 from the germline V gene are MNHEY and SVGEGT. The V gene lost 5 bases and the J gene lost 2 bases, with 12 bases spanning the gap.

The chain uses TRBV5-5 and TRBJ2-2; tentatively, D is TRBD1 (6 bases). Germline loops: CDR1 SGHKS, CDR2 YYEKEE (reference sequence). The ends were cut back, 3 bases at V and 3 bases at J, with 15 bases in the middle. The CDR3 runs 16 residues. CDR3 nucleotide sequence: TGTGCCAGCAGCTCAGGACAGAATAGTTACACCGGGGAGCTGTTTTTT. Translating gives CASSSGQNSYTGELFF.

The V gene is TRBV21-1, the J gene TRBJ1-5; TRBD1 reflects the table's D call only, with no check against the DNA. TRBV21-1 is flagged as a pseudogene. This CDR3 contains 14 residues. The CDR3 nucleotides are TGTGCCAGCAGCAATCAGGGAGCCGATCAGCCCCAGCATTTT. Residues: CASSNQGADQPQHF.

The rearrangement joins TRBV6-6 to TRBJ1-6; 9 positions agree with TRBD1. The CDR3 totals 14 residues. Germline assignment: CDR1 MNHNY and CDR2 SVGAGI (reference sequence). V shed 7 bases and J 7 bases; nucleotides not matched to a gene: 5. CDR3 loop: CASTRQGGNSPLHF. DNA of the CDR3: TGTGCCAGCACCAGACAGGGGGGGAATTCACCCCTCCACTTT.

The chain uses TRBV5-1 and TRBJ1-1; 9 bases align to TRBD1. This CDR3 spans 15 amino acids. V was pared by 7 bases and J by 5 bases, with 12 bases of the junction left unmatched. Germline V lookup: CDR1 SGHRS, CDR2 YFSETQ. The CDR3 DNA reads as TGCGCCAGCGGATATTCACAGGGGGCGCGGACTGAAGCTTTCTTT. Its translation is CASGYSQGARTEAFF.

The chain recombines TRBV20-1 with TRBJ1-1; unclear D gene. The CDR3 is 13 amino acids. V dropped 6 bases and J dropped 0 bases, with 11 bases sitting between them. Germline loops: CDR1 DFQATT, CDR2 SNEGSKA (reference sequence). Here the CDR3 reads CSANPSMNTEAFF. In nucleotides, the CDR3 is TGCAGTGCCAATCCGTCTATGAACACTGAAGCTTTCTTT.

This clonotype showed up just a few times. This rearrangement joins TRBV12-3 or TRBV12-4 to TRBJ1-1; D unresolved. The CDR3 runs to 15 residues. Trimming took off 1 base at V and 0 bases at J, with 9 bases between the two ends. The CDR3 sequence is CASSLVSLMNTEAFF. CDR3 bases: TGTGCCAGCAGTTTAGTCAGCCTCATGAACACTGAAGCTTTCTTT.

This clonotype was counted a few times. V and J are TRBV12-3 or TRBV12-4 and TRBJ1-3; 7 nucleotides line up with TRBD1. V shed 5 bases, J shed 0 bases, and the junction held 16 bases outside the gene matches. The CDR3 length is 19 residues. The CDR3 DNA sequence: TGTGCCAGCAGTCGCCCGGGACAGTGGGGATCCAGCTCTGGAAACACCATATATTTT. It is translated as CASSRPGQWGSSSGNTIYF.